Described below is a single T cell receptor (beta chain) sequence and its context. Its cognate antigen is unknown. V was clipped by 6 bases and J by 3 bases, with 15 bases between them. The CDR3 sequence is 14 residues long. The germline V gene encodes CDR1 LGHDT and CDR2 YNNKEL (reference sequence). The data were taken from a study of identical twins. Points from the study as a whole: The analysis was cross-sectional rather than longitudinal within donors.

MiXCR, run by TCRdb on the 5' RACE reads, gives a single entry per CDR3 protein. The repertoire includes some 570,000 distinct CDR3 sequences, about 22% of them detected once, and around 0.5% sits in the top ten. These same data were also listed under a study on yellow fever vaccine responses in identical twins.

This receptor was taken from a woman under 30 in good health. The chain has TRBV3-1 and TRBJ2-7; possible D gene TRBD1, 5 bases. Sample: CD4+ T cells sorted from blood. CDR3 coding DNA: TGTGCCAGCAGTCACCCCGGACACGGCTACGAGCAGTACTTC. Encoded protein: CASSHPGHGYEQYF.